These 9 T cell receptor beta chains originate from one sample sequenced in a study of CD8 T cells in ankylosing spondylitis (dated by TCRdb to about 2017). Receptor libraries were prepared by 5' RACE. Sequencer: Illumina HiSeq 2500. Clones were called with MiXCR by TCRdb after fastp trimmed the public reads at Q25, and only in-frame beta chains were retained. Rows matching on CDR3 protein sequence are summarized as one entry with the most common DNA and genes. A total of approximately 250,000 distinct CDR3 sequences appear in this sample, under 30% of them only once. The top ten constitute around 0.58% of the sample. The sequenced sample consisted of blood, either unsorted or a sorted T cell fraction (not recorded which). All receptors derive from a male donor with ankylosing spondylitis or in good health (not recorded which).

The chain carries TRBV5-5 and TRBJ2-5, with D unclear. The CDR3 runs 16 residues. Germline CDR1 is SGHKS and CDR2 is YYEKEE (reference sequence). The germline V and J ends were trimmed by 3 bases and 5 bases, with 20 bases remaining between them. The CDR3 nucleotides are TGTGCCAGCAGCTACGGACCGCTTTCCTCAGCGGAGACCCAGTACTTC. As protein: CASSYGPLSSAETQYF.

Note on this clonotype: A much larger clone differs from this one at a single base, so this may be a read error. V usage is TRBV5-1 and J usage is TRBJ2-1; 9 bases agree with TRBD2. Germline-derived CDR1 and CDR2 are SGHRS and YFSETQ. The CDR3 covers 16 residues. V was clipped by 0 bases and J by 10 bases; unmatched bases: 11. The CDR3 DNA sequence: TGCGCCAGCAGCTTGGGACTAGCGGACCTTGGTGTAGAGCAGTTCTTC. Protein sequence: CASSLGLADLGVEQFF.

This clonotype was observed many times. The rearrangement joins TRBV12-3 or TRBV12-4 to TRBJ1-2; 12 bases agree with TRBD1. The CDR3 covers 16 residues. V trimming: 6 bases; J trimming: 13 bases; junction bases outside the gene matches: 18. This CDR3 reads CASSLLSRDRGRHVTF. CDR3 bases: TGTGCCAGCAGCCTCTTGAGCCGGGACAGGGGGCGACATGTCACCTTC.

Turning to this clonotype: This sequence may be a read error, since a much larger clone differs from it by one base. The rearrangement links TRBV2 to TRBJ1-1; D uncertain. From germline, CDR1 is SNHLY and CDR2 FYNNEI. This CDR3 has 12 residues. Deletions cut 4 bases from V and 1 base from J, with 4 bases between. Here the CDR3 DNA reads TGTGCCAGCAGTGCAGGGAACACTGAAGCTTTCTTT. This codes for CASSAGNTEAFF. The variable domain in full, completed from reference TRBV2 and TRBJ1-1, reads EPEVTQTPSHQVTQMGQEVILRCVPISNHLYFYWYRQILGQKVEFLVSFYNNEISEKSEIFDDQFSVERPDGSNFTLKIRSTKLEDSAMYFCASSAGNTEAFFGQGTRLTVV.

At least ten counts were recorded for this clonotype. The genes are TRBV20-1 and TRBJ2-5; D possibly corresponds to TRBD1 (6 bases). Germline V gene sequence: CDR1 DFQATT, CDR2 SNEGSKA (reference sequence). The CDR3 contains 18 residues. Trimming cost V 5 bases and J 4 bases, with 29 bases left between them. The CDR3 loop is CSAPDVGWQGQPPETQYF. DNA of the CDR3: TGCAGTGCTCCGGACGTCGGGTGGCAGGGGCAACCCCCAGAGACCCAGTACTTC.

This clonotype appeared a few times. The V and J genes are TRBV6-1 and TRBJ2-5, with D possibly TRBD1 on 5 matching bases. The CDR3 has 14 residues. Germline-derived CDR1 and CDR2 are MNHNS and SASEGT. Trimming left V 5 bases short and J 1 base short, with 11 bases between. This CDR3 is CASSNRGIQETQYF. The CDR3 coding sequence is TGTGCCAGCAGTAATAGGGGAATCCAAGAGACCCAGTACTTC.

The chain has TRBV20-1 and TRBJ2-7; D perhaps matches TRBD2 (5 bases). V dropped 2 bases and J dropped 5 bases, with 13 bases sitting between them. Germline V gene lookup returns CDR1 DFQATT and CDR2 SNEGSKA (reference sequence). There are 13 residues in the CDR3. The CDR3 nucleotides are TGCAGTGCTAGAATGAGGGTGGCCGACGAGCAGTACTTC. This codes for CSARMRVADEQYF.

Here the CDR3 reads CAIMQLASSYEQYF. In DNA, the CDR3 is TGTGCCATCATGCAGCTGGCCTCGTCCTACGAGCAGTACTTC. The V call is TRBV10-3, the J call TRBJ2-7; D not resolved. Trimming left V 7 bases short and J 1 base short, with 14 bases between. This CDR3 has 14 residues. CDR1 is ENHRY, CDR2 SYGVKD, per germline.

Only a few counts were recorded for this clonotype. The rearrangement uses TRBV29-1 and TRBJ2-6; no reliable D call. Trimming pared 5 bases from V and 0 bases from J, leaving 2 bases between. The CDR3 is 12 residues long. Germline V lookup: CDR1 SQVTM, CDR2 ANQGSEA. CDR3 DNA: TGCAGCGTTTTCTCTGGGGCCAACGTCCTGACTTTC. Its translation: CSVFSGANVLTF.